This record looks at one T cell receptor (beta chain) sequence and its context. This sample is drawn from a study of blood T cell repertoires in COVID-19. The assay was immunoSEQ multiplex PCR, and TCRdb's table has in-frame clones only and misses some. The sample records fewer than 350,000 clones, roughly 90% being singletons. Participants were aged roughly 18 to 90 years from approximately 25 US areas. Germline-derived CDR1 and CDR2 are SGHNT and YENEEA. V lost 2 bases to trimming and J lost 4 bases; unmatched junction nucleotides: 5. This CDR3 has 15 residues. V is TRBV11-3 and J is TRBJ2-4; 7 bases line up with TRBD1. The sequencing input was PBMCs or T cells enriched from blood (not recorded which). The clonotype originates from a woman in her thirties who had recovered from COVID-19. As DNA, the CDR3 is TGTGCCAGCAGCTTAAAGACAGGGATGAAAAACATTCAGTACTTC. Residues: CASSLKTGMKNIQYF.